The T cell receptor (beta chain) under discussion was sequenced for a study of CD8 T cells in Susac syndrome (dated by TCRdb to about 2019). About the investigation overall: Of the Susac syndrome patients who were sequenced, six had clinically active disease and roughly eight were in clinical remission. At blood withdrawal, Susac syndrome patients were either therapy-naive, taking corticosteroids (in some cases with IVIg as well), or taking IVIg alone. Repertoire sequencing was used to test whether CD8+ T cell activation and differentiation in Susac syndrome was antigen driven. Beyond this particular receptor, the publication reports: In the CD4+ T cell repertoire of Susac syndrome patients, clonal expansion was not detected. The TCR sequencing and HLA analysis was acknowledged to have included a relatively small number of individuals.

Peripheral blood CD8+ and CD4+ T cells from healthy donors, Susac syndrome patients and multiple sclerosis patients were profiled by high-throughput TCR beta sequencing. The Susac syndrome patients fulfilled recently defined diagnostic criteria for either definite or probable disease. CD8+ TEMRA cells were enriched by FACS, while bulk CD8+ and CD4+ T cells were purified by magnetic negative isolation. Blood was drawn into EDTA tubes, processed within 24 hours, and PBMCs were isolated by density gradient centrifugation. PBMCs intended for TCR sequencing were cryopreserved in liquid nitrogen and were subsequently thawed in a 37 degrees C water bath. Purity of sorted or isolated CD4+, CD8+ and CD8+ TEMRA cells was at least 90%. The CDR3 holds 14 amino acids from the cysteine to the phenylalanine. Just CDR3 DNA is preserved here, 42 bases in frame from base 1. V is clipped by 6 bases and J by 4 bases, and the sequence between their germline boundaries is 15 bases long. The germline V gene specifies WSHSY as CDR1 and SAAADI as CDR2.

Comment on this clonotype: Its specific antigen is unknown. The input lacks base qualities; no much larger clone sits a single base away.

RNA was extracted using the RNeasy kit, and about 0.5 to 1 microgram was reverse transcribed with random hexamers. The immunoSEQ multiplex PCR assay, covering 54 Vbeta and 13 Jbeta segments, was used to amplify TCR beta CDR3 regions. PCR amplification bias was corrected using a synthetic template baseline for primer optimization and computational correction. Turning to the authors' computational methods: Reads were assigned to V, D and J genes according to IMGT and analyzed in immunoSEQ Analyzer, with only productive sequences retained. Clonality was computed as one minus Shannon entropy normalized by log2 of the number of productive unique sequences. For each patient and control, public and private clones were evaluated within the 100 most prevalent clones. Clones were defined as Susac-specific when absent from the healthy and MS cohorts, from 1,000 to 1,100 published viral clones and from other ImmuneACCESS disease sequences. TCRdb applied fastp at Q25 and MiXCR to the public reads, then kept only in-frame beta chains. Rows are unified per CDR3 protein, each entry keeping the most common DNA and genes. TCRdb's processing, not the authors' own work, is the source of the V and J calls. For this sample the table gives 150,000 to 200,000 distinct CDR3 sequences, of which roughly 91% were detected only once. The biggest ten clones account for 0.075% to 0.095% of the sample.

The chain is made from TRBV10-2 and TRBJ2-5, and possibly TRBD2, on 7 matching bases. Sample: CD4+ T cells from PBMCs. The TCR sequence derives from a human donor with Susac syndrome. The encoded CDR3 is CASRGRGQGETQYF. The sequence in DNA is TGCGCCAGCAGGGGGCGGGGGCAGGGAGAGACCCAGTACTTC.